This entry describes one TCR beta chain. The sample comes from a study of blood T cell repertoires in COVID-19. Study-wide context: The analysed material was cDNA or gDNA that came from T cells, B-cell-depleted T cells, or PBMCs.

Assay used: immunoSEQ multiplex PCR; TCRdb lists only in-frame clones, some missing. The sample shows under 350,000 clones, roughly 90% of them seen only once. Trimming left V 6 bases short and J 0 bases short, with 14 bases between. The CDR3 contains 15 residues. CDR1 and CDR2 (germline): SGHDT, YYEEEE. The chain carries TRBV5-6 and TRBJ2-3; D remains unclear. The TCR was taken from a man in his forties with acute or convalescent COVID-19. The sequenced sample was peripheral blood. CDR3 sequence reads: CASTPSGSSTDTQYF. CDR3 coding DNA: TGTGCCAGCACTCCGTCGGGTTCCAGCACAGATACGCAGTATTTT.